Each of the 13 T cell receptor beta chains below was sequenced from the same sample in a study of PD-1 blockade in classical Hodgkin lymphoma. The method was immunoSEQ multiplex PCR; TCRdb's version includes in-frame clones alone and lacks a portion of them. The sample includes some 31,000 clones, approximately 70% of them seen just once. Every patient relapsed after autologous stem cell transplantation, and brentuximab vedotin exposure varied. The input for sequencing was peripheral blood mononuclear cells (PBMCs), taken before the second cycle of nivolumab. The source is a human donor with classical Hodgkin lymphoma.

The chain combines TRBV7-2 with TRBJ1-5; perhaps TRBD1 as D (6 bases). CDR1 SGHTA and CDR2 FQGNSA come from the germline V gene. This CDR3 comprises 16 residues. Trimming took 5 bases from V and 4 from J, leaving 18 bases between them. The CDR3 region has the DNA TGTGCCAGCAGCCTTCTACGGACAGTTCCAAATCAGCCCCAGCATTTT. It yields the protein CASSLLRTVPNQPQHF.

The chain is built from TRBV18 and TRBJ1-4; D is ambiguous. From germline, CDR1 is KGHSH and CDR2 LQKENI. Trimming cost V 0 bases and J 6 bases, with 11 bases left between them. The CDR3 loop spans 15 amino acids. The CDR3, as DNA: TGTGCCAGCTCACCACCTGCAGGAGATCATGAAAAACTGTTTTTT. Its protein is CASSPPAGDHEKLFF.

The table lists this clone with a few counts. This CDR3 is CASSEGLYEQYF. The CDR3 DNA is TGTGCCAGCAGTGAGGGGCTCTACGAGCAGTACTTC. The genes are TRBV6-1 and TRBJ2-7; TRBD1 might be the D (5 bases). The CDR3 is 12 residues long. Per germline, CDR1 MNHNS and CDR2 SASEGT. V was cut by 3 bases and J by 3 bases, with 6 bases left in between.

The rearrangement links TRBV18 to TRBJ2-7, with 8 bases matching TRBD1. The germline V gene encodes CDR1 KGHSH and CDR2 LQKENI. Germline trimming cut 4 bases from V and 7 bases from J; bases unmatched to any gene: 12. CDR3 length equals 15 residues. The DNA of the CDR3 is TGTGCCAGCTCACTTCCGGGACAGGAGTGGGGGGAGCAGTACTTC. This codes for CASSLPGQEWGEQYF.

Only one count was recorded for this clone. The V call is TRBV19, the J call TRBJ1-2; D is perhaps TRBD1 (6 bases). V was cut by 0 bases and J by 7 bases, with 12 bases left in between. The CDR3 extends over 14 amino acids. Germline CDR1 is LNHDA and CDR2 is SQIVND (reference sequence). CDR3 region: CASSIDSDSLGYTF. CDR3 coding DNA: TGTGCCAGTAGTATAGATTCGGACAGCCTTGGCTACACCTTC.

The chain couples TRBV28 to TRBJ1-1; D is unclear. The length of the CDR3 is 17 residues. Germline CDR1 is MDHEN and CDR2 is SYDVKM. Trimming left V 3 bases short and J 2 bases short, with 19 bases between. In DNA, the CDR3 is TGTGCCAGCAGTTTGTACCCCTTTCGCGTCAGAAACACTGAAGCTTTCTTT. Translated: CASSLYPFRVRNTEAFF.

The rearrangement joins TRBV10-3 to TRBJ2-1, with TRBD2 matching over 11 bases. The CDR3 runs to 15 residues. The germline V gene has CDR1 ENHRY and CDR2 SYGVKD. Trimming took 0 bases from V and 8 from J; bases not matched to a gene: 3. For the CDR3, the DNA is TGTGCCATCAGTGAGTCGTTAGCGGGGGGGGATGAGCAGTTCTTC. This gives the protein CAISESLAGGDEQFF.

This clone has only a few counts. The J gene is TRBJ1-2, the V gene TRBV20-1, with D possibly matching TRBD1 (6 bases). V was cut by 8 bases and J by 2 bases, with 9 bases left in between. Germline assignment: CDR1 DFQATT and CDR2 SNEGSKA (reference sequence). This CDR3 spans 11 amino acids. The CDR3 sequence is CSRGQNYGYTF. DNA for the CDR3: TGCAGTCGGGGACAAAACTATGGCTACACCTTC.

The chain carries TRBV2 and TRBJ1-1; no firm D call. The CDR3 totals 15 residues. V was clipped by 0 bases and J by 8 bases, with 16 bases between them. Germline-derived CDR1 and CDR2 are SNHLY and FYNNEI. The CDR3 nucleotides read TGTGCCAGCAGTGAAGCGCTTCGTGTGTCGAGGGAAGCTTTCTTT. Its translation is CASSEALRVSREAFF.

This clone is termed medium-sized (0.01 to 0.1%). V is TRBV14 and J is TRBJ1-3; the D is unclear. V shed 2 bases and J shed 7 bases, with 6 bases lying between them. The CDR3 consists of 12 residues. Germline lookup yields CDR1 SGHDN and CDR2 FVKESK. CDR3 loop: CASSQTRNTIYF. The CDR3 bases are TGTGCCAGCAGCCAAACTCGTAACACCATATATTTT.

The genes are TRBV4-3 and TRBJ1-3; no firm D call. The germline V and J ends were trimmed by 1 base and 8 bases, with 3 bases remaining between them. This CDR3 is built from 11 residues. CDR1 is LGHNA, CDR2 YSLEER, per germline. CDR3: CASSQADTIYF. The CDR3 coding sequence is TGCGCCAGCAGCCAAGCGGACACCATATATTTT.

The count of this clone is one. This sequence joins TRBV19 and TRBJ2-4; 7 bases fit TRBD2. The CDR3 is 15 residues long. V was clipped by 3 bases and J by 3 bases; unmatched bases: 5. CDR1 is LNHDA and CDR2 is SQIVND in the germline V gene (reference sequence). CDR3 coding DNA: TGTGCCAGTAGTATGAGCGGGGATGGCAAAAACATTCAGTACTTC. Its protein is CASSMSGDGKNIQYF.

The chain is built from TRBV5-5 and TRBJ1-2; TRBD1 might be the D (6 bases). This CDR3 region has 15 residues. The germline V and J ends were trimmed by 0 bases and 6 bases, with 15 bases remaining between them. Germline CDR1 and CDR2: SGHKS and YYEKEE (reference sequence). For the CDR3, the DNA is TGTGCCAGCAGCTTGGGGACAGCGCCGTTTAATGGCTACACCTTC. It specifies CASSLGTAPFNGYTF. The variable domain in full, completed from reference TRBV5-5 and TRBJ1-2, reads DAGVTQSPTHLIKTRGQQVTLRCSPISGHKSVSWYQQVLGQGPQFIFQYYEKEERGRGNFPDRFSARQFPNYSSELNVNALLLGDSALYLCASSLGTAPFNGYTFGSGTRLTVV.